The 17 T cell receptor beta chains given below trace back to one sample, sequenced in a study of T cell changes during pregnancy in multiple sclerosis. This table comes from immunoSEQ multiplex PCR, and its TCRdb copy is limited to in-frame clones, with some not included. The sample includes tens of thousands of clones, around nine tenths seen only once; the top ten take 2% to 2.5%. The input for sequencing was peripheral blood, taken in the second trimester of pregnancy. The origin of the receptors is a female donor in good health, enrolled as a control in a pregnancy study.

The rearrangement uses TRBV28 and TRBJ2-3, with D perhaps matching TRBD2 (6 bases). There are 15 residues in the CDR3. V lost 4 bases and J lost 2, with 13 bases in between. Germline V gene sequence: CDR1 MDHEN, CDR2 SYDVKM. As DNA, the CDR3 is TGTGCCAGCAGTTCCGCCGGGGGAGTCACAGATACGCAGTATTTT. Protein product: CASSSAGGVTDTQYF. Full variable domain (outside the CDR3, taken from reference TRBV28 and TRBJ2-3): DVKVTQSSRYLVKRTGEKVFLECVQDMDHENMFWYRQDPGLGLRLIYFSYDVKMKEKGDIPEGYSVSREKKERFSLILESASTNQTSMYLCASSSAGGVTDTQYFGPGTRLTVL.

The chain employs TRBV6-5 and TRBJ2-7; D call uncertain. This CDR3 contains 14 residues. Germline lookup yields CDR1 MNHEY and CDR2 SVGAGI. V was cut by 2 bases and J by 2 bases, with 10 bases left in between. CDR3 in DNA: TGTGCCAGCAGTTACGGTCTTGGCACCTACGAGCAGTACTTC. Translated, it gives CASSYGLGTYEQYF.

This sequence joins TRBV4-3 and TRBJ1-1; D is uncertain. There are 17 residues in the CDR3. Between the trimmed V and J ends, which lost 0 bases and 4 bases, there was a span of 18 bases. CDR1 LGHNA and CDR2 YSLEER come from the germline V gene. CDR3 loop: CASSQDLGSSRGTEAFF. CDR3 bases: TGCGCCAGCAGCCAAGATTTAGGCAGCTCGCGGGGCACTGAAGCTTTCTTT.

DNA for the CDR3: TGTGCCAGCAGCTTCGCAGGGATGAACACTGAAGCTTTCTTT. The encoded protein is CASSFAGMNTEAFF. This chain connects TRBV7-3 to TRBJ1-1, with a possible D match to TRBD1 (5 bases). Trimming pared 3 bases from V and 0 bases from J, leaving 8 bases between. The CDR3 totals 14 residues. In germline, CDR1 is SGHTA, CDR2 FQGTGA.

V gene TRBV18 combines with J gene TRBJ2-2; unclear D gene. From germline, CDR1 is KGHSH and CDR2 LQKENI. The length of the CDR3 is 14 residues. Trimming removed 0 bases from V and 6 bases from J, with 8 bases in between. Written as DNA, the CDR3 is TGTGCCAGCTCACCACCGAACACCCCCGGGGAGCTGTTTTTT. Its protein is CASSPPNTPGELFF.

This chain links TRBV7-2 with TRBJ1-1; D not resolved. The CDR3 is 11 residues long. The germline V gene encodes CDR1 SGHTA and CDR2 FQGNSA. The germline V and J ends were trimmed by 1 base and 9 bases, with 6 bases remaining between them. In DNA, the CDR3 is TGTGCCAGCAGCTTAGGAGGGCAAGCTTTCTTT. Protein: CASSLGGQAFF. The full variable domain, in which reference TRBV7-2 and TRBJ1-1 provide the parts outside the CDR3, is GAGVSQSPSNKVTEKGKDVELRCDPISGHTALYWYRQSLGQGLEFLIYFQGNSAPDKSGLPSDRFSAERTGGSVSTLTIQRTQQEDSAVYLCASSLGGQAFFGQGTRLTVV.

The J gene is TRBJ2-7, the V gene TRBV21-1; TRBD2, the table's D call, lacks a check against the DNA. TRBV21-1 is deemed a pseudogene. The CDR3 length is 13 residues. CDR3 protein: CASPGAGDYEQYF. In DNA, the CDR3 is TGTGCCAGCCCCGGAGCGGGGGACTACGAGCAGTACTTC.

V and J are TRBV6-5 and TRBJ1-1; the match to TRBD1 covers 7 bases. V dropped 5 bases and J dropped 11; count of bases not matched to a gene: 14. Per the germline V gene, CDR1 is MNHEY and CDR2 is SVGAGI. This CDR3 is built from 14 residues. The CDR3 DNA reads TGTGCCAGCAGTCGAGTTGACAGGGAGGACGCGGCTTTCTTT. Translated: CASSRVDREDAAFF.

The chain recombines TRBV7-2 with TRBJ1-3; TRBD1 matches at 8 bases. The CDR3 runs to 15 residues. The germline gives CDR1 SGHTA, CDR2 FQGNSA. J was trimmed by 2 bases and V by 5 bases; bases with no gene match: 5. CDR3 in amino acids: CASSQTGVAGNTIYF. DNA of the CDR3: TGTGCCAGCAGCCAGACAGGGGTCGCTGGAAACACCATATATTTT.

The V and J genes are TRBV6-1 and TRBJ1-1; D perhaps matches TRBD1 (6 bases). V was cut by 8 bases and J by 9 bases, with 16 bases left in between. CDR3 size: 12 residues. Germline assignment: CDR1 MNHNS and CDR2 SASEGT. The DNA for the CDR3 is TGTGCCAGCCCGCAGGGGCTAGGGCAAGCTTTCTTT. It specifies CASPQGLGQAFF.

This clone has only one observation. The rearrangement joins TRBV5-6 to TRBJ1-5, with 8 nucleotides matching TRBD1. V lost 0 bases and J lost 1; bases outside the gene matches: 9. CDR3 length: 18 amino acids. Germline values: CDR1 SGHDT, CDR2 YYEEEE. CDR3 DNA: TGTGCCAGCAGCTTGGCCGGGCAGGGGGCCCAAAGCAATCAGCCCCAGCATTTT. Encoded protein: CASSLAGQGAQSNQPQHF.

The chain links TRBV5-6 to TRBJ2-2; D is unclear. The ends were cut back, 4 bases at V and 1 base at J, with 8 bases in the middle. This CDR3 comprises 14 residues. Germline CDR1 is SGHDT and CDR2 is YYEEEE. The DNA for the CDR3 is TGTGCCAGCAGCCCACTTGGGAACACCGGGGAGCTGTTTTTT. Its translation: CASSPLGNTGELFF.

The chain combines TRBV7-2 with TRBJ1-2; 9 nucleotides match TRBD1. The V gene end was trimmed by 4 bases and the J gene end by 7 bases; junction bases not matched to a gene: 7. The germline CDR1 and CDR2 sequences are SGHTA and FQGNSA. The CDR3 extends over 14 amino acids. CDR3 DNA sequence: TGTGCCAGCAGCTCCGGACAGGGGCGAGGTGGCTACACCTTC. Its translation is CASSSGQGRGGYTF.

The CDR3 here is CASSERSPLHF. The CDR3, as DNA: TGTGCCAGCAGTGAACGTTCACCCCTCCACTTT. This chain links TRBV2 with TRBJ1-6; the D is unclear. Looked up from germline, CDR1 is SNHLY and CDR2 is FYNNEI. This CDR3 spans 11 amino acids. V lost 2 bases and J lost 9, with 2 bases in between.

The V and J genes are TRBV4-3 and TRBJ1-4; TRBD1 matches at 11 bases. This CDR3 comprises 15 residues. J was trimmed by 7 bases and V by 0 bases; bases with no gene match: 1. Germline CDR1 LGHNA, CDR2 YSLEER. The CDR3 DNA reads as TGCGCCAGCAGCCAAGAGGGACAGGGGGGTGAAAAACTGTTTTTT. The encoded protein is CASSQEGQGGEKLFF.

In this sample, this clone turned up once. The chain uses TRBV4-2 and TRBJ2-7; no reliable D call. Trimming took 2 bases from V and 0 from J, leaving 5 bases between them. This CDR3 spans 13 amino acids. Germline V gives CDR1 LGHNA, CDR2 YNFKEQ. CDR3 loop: CASSQTSSYEQYF. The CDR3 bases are TGTGCCAGCAGCCAAACAAGCTCCTACGAGCAGTACTTC.

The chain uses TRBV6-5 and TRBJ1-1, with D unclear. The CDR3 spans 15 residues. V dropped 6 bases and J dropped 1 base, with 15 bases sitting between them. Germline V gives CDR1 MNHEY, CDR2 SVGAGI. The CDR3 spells CASRVDGRWNTEAFF. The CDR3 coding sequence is TGTGCCAGCAGAGTCGATGGTCGGTGGAACACTGAAGCTTTCTTT.